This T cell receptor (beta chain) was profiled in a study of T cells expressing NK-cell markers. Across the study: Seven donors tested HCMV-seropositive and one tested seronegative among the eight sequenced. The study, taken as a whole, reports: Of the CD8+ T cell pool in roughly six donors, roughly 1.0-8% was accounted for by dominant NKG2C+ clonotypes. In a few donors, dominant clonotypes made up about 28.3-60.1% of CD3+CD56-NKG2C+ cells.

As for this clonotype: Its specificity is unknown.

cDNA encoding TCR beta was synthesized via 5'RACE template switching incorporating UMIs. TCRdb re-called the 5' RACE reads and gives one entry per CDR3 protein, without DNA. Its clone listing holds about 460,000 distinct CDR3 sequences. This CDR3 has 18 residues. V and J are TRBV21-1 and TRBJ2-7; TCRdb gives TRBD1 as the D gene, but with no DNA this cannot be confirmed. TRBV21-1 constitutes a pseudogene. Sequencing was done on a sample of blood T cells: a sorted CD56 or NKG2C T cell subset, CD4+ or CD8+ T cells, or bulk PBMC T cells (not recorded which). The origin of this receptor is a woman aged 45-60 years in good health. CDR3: CASSKEQMPSGTKGRQYF.